The present TCR beta chain was sequenced within a study of cytomegalovirus exposure and HLA in healthy donors. The data were produced by immunoSEQ multiplex PCR, yet TCRdb's version contains in-frame clones alone and is incomplete. The sample contains about 250,000 clones, approximately 84% of which appear only once. Comment on this clone: Its antigen is undetermined.

Trimming stripped 3 bases from V and 4 bases from J, with 16 bases between. This CDR3 is 15 amino acids long. Germline-derived CDR1 and CDR2 are ENHRY and SYGVKD. Study observations and caveats: Cytomegalovirus status was reportedly diagnosed by the classifier with high specificity and sensitivity.

The TCR sequence derives from a man in his late teens or twenties in good health and CMV-seropositive. This sequence joins TRBV10-3 and TRBJ2-7; D not resolved. Sequenced: PBMCs. CDR3 bases: TGTGCCATCAGTGACTCCGGGTCCGTTTTTTACGAGCAGTACTTC. Translating it yields CAISDSGSVFYEQYF.